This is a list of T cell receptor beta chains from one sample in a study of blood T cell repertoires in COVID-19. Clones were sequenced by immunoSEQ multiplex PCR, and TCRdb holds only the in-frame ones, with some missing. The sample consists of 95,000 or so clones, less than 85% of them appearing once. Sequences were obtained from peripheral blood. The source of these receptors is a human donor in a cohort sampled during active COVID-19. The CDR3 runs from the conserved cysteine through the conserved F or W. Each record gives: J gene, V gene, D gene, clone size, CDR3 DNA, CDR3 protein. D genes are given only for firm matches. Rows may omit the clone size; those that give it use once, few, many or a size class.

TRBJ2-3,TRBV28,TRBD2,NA,TGTGCCAGCAGCCCCAGCGGGACTAGCACAGATACGCAGTATTTT,CASSPSGTSTDTQYF
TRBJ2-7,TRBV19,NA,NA,TGTGCCAGTAGTTCTTTAGGGGAAACCCCCTACGAGCAGTACTTC,CASSSLGETPYEQYF
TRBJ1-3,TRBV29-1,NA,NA,TGCAGCGGCAGGGGTAAGGGAAACACCATATATTTT,CSGRGKGNTIYF
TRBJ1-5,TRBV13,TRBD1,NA,TGTGCCAGCAGCGCCGGGACAGCTTTATATCAGCCCCAGCATTTT,CASSAGTALYQPQHF
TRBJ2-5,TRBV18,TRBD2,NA,TGTGCCAGCTCATATCTAGCGGGGAGGTCGGAGACCCAGTACTTC,CASSYLAGRSETQYF
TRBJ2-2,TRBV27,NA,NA,TGTGCCAGCAGTTTATCGGGGCGTACGAACACCGGGGAGCTGTTTTTT,CASSLSGRTNTGELFF
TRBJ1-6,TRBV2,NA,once,TGTGCCAGCAGTGACACCTATAATTCACCCCTCCACTTT,CASSDTYNSPLHF
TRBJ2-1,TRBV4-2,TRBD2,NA,TGTGCCAGCAGCCAAGATGTAGCGGGGACCTACAATGAGCAGTTCTTC,CASSQDVAGTYNEQFF
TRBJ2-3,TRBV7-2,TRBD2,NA,TGTGCCAGCAGCTTAGCGCAGAGCGGGGGGGGGATTACAGATACGCAGTATTTT,CASSLAQSGGGITDTQYF
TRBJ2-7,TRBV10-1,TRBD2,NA,TGCGCCAGCAGAGTACCGGGGCGGGAGGAGGATATGGGCCCCTACGAGCAGTACTTC,CASRVPGREEDMGPYEQYF